Shown below are 12 T cell receptor beta chains from a single sample sequenced in a study of glioma-infiltrating T cells after dendritic cell vaccination. Only in-frame clones appear in the TCRdb table, and some are missing; sequencing was by immunoSEQ multiplex PCR. The sample consists of around 67,000 clones, around 86% of them appearing once. The input for sequencing was blood, taken before dendritic cell vaccination. The source is a human donor with glioblastoma.

This clone has just a few counts. The chain carries TRBV7-6 and TRBJ2-5, with a weak D call TRBD1 (5 bases). V lost 4 bases and J 4 bases, leaving 13 bases between the germline ends. The CDR3 is 14 residues long. Germline values: CDR1 SGHVS, CDR2 FNYEAQ. The CDR3 is CASSSAPGRETQYF. The CDR3, as DNA: TGTGCCAGCAGCTCCGCCCCAGGGCGAGAGACCCAGTACTTC.

In DNA, the CDR3 is TGTGCCAGCAGCTTAGTCCCCCAGCGGGCGCCCACAGATACGCAGTATTTT. Amino acids: CASSLVPQRAPTDTQYF. The chain combines TRBV7-9 with TRBJ2-3, with D possibly TRBD2 on 6 matching bases. Trimming shortened V by 1 base and J by 2 bases, and 16 bases separated the two germline ends. Germline V gives CDR1 SEHNR, CDR2 FQNEAQ (reference sequence). The CDR3 has 17 residues. The variable domain in full, completed from reference TRBV7-9 and TRBJ2-3, reads DTGVSQNPRHKITKRGQNVTFRCDPISEHNRLYWYRQTLGQGPEFLTYFQNEAQLEKSRLLSDRFSAERPKGSFSTLEIQRTEQGDSAMYLCASSLVPQRAPTDTQYFGPGTRLTVL.

This CDR3 is CSGRVTEAFF. The CDR3 DNA reads as TGCAGCGGGAGGGTCACTGAAGCTTTCTTT. V usage is TRBV29-1 and J usage is TRBJ1-1, with unresolved D. V was cut by 7 bases and J by 4 bases, with 7 bases left in between. Looked up from germline, CDR1 is SQVTM and CDR2 is ANQGSEA. This CDR3 has 10 amino acids.

J is TRBJ1-1 and V is TRBV27, with 7 bases lining up with TRBD1. Germline V CDR1 and CDR2: MNHEY, SMNVEV (reference sequence). V dropped 4 bases and J dropped 0; count of bases not matched to a gene: 20. The CDR3 runs 20 residues. The DNA for the CDR3 is TGTGCCAGCAGTTCACCTTACTCAGGGACAGCGACCGGCATGAACACTGAAGCTTTCTTT. Its protein product is CASSSPYSGTATGMNTEAFF.

The J gene is TRBJ2-2, the V gene TRBV14; D not resolved. Germline V gene lookup returns CDR1 SGHDN and CDR2 FVKESK. V was trimmed by 4 bases and J by 1 base, leaving 7 bases between them. CDR3 size: 14 residues. The CDR3 loop is CASSLNLNTGELFF. The CDR3 DNA reads as TGTGCCAGCAGCCTCAATTTGAACACCGGGGAGCTGTTTTTT.

The J gene is TRBJ2-3, the V gene TRBV5-1, with 12 bases identical to TRBD2. The V gene's germline CDR1 is SGHRS and CDR2 YFSETQ. The CDR3 is made up of 15 amino acids. Trimming cost V 4 bases and J 4 bases; bases outside gene matches: 4. The CDR3 is CASSPLAGGPDTQYF. CDR3 in DNA: TGCGCCAGCAGCCCGCTAGCGGGGGGGCCAGATACGCAGTATTTT.

The chain employs TRBV9 and TRBJ2-2; 10 nucleotides align to TRBD1. CDR1 is SGDLS and CDR2 is YYNGEE in the germline V gene. The trim removed 4 bases at V and 5 bases at J, leaving 11 bases unmatched. The CDR3 sequence is 17 residues long. Here the CDR3 reads CASSRTPGQGLTGELFF. CDR3 sequence (DNA): TGTGCCAGCAGCCGTACACCGGGACAGGGGTTAACCGGGGAGCTGTTTTTT.

This chain connects TRBV7-2 to TRBJ2-3; TRBD1 is a possible D gene (6 bases). The CDR3 is made up of 14 amino acids. CDR1 and CDR2 from the germline V gene are SGHTA and FQGNSA. Trimming pared 4 bases from V and 1 base from J, leaving 9 bases between. CDR3 DNA: TGTGCCAGCAGCTCCTGGACAGGCACAGATACGCAGTATTTT. This codes for CASSSWTGTDTQYF.

This chain uses TRBV7-3 with TRBJ2-3; no reliable D call. Trimming pared 1 base from V and 10 bases from J, leaving 12 bases between. The CDR3 is made up of 13 amino acids. Germline CDR1 reads SGHTA; CDR2 reads FQGTGA. In DNA, the CDR3 is TGTGCCAGCAGCTTAAGTACAGAAGCCTCGCAGTATTTT. It translates to CASSLSTEASQYF.

The V gene is TRBV6-1, the J gene TRBJ1-6, with TRBD1 identical over 7 bases. The CDR3 length is 15 residues. Germline-derived CDR1 and CDR2 are MNHNS and SASEGT. The V segment lost 6 bases and the J segment 4 bases; nucleotides outside the gene matches: 6. The CDR3 DNA is TGTGCCAGCAGCGCAGGACAGGCATATAATTCACCCCTCCACTTT. Protein product: CASSAGQAYNSPLHF.

The sample holds one count of this clone. V usage is TRBV7-6 and J usage is TRBJ1-4, with 7 bases that match TRBD1. The CDR3 runs to 20 residues. Germline lookup yields CDR1 SGHVS and CDR2 FNYEAQ. Trimming at V came to 3 bases and at J to 0 bases, leaving 16 bases not matched to a gene. The DNA of the CDR3 is TGTGCCAGCAGCTTTCGAGGGGCAAACAGGGGAACTGCAACTAATGAAAAACTGTTTTTT. Its translation: CASSFRGANRGTATNEKLFF. Based on the CDR3 plus reference TRBV7-6 and TRBJ1-4, the full variable domain is GAGVSQSPRYKVTKRGQDVALRCDPISGHVSLYWYRQALGQGPEFLTYFNYEAQQDKSGLPNDRFSAERPEGSISTLTIQRTEQRDSAMYRCASSFRGANRGTATNEKLFFGSGTQLSVL.

The chain joins TRBV2 to TRBJ2-5; 10 nucleotides agree with TRBD2. In germline, CDR1 is SNHLY, CDR2 FYNNEI. This CDR3 has 17 residues. The ends lost 1 base at V and 4 bases at J; junction bases unmatched: 9. The chain's CDR3 is CASSEELAGRSRETQYF. The DNA for the CDR3 is TGTGCCAGCAGTGAAGAACTAGCGGGGAGGTCAAGAGAGACCCAGTACTTC.